The following is a T cell receptor (beta chain) sequence with its context. As yet, its antigen is unknown. Collection occurred without any documented infections or immune events in donors. The data belong to a study of identifying expanded T cells in peripheral blood. Findings and limits, study-wide: Across healthy donors, higher total template counts meant significantly greater approximately two-week count variance.

V lost 6 bases and J lost 0, with 15 bases in between. From germline, CDR1 is MDHEN and CDR2 SYDVKM. This CDR3 has 16 residues. Repertoires were generated with immunoSEQ multiplex PCR, while TCRdb's copy carries only in-frame clones and drops some. The sample has about 97,000 clones, roughly nine tenths seen once. The receptor comes from a person aged 18-70 years in good health. The rearrangement joins TRBV28 to TRBJ1-5; tentative D call: TRBD1 (6 bases). The sample consisted of blood. DNA for the CDR3: TGTGCCAGCAGCCCCCTGGGGGCCCTTAGCAATCAGCCCCAGCATTTT. Protein sequence: CASSPLGALSNQPQHF.